The subject of this entry is one T cell receptor (beta chain). This record comes from a study of blood T cell repertoires in COVID-19. Authors' analysis steps: Cell counts per sample came from amplifying reference gene primers. The repertoire was sequenced with immunoSEQ multiplex PCR; TCRdb's copy has only in-frame clones and lacks some. Clone size and V and J calls were adopted from that table, with D and trimming inferred from the DNA. The sample lists approximately 290,000 clones; roughly 80% were seen once. This clonotype was obtained from a person aged 70 to 79 with COVID-19, enrolled during active disease. Specimen: peripheral blood.

The CDR3 loop is CASSQVTSTDTQYF. CDR3 in DNA: TGTGCCAGCAGTCAGGTCACCAGCACAGATACGCAGTATTTT. The chain carries TRBV2 and TRBJ2-3, with unresolved D. Deletions cut 5 bases from V and 0 bases from J, with 9 bases between. Germline CDR1 is SNHLY and CDR2 is FYNNEI. The CDR3 spans 14 residues.